This T cell receptor (beta chain) originates from a study of human T cells and chemical hapten exposure. The time point here: patch test 3, about 24 weeks after DPC sensitization. The treatment denotes: therapeutic diphenylcyclopropenone sensitization with weekly scalp DPC. Prior to application of each patch test, blood was drawn. CDR1 is KGHSH, CDR2 LQKENI, per germline. The CDR3 contains 13 residues. Deletions cut 3 bases from V and 8 bases from J, with 13 bases between. Study-wide results and caveats: TCRs at a frequency above 1 in 1000 stayed unchanged with DPC sensitization. In the PT1 data, expanded TCR counts showed a positive correlation with patch test score.

TCRdb fed the RACE reads into MiXCR, producing one record per CDR3 protein. This repertoire shows more than 45,000 distinct CDR3 sequences, under 15% found once; its top ten account for 2% to 3%. This clonotype was seen at least ten times. Its antigen is unknown. This specimen was whole blood, taken in connection with sensitization to the hapten diphenylcyclopropenone (DPC). This receptor was taken from a man aged 25-45 years with alopecia areata. Some clones in this sample may be carry-over from other donors' samples. The gene calls are TRBV18 and TRBJ1-2, with D perhaps TRBD1 (6 bases). The CDR3 protein is CASSPQGSWGYTF. CDR3 nucleotide sequence: TGTGCCAGCTCACCGCAGGGGAGTTGGGGCTACACCTTC.